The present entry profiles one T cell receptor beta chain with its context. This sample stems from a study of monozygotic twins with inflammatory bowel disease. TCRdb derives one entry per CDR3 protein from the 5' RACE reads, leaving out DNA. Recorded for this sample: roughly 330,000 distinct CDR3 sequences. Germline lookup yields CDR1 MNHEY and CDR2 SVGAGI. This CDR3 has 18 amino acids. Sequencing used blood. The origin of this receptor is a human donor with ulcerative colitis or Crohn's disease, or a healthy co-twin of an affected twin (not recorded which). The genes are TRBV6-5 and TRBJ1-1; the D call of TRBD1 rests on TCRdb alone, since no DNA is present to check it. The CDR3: CASTPMSGGAGGSTEAFF.